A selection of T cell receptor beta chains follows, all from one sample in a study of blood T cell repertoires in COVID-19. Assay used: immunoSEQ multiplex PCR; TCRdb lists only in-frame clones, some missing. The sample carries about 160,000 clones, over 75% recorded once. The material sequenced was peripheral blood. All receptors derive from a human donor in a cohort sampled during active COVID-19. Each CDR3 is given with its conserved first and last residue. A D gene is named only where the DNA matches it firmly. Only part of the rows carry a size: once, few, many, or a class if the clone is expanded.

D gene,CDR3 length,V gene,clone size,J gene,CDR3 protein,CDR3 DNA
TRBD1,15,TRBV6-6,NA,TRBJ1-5,CASSYLDRGEQPQHF,TGTGCCAGCAGTTACTTGGACAGGGGGGAGCAGCCCCAGCATTTT
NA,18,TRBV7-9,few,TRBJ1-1,CASSPFARGRGANTEAFF,TGTGCCAGCAGCCCCTTCGCCAGGGGACGGGGGGCGAACACTGAAGCTTTCTTT
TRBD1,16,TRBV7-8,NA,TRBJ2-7,CASSPNRQGWTYEQYF,TGTGCCAGCAGCCCTAACCGACAGGGTTGGACCTACGAGCAGTACTTC
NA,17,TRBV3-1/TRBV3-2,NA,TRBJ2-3,CASSQEIGQEVGDTQYF,TGTGCCAGCAGCCAAGAAATTGGACAAGAGGTGGGAGATACGCAGTATTTT
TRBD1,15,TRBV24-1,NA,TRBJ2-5,CATSDLTGGRETQYF,TGTGCCACCAGTGATTTGACAGGGGGTAGGGAGACCCAGTACTTC
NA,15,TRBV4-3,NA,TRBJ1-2,CASSIRDNLVDGYTF,TGCGCCAGCAGCATCCGGGACAACCTTGTCGATGGCTACACCTTC
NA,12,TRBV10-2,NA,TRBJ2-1,CASSPSYNEQFF,TGCGCCAGCAGTCCTTCTTACAATGAGCAGTTCTTC
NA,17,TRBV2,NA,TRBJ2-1,CANGDGEDPGTYNEQFF,TGTGCCAACGGAGACGGGGAAGACCCAGGAACCTACAATGAGCAGTTCTTC
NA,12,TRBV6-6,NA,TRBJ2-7,CASRSHQDEQYF,TGTGCCAGCAGATCCCATCAGGACGAGCAGTACTTC
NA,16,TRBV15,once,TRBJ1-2,CATSRDLSPGSSGYTF,TGTGCCACCAGCAGAGATCTAAGTCCGGGTTCGAGTGGCTACACCTTC
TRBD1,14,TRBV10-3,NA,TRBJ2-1,CAITRDRDSDEQFF,TGTGCCATCACCCGGGACAGGGATTCAGATGAGCAGTTCTTC
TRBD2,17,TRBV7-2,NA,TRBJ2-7,CASSLGVGSGRAYEQYF,TGTGCCAGCAGCTTAGGTGTAGGTAGCGGGAGGGCCTACGAGCAGTACTTC
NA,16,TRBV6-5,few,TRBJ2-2,CASSYLGHGSTGELFF,TGTGCCAGCAGTTACTTGGGACACGGTAGCACCGGGGAGCTGTTTTTT
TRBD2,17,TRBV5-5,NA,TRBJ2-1,CASSLVASGRGYNEQFF,TGTGCCAGCAGCTTGGTGGCTAGCGGGAGGGGTTACAATGAGCAGTTCTTC
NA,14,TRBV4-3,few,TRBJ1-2,CASSQDGRVRGYTF,TGCGCCAGCAGCCAAGATGGGCGGGTTCGCGGCTACACCTTC
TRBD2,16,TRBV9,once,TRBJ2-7,CASSPRGTSGAYEQYF,TGTGCCAGCAGCCCCCGGGGAACTAGCGGGGCCTACGAGCAGTACTTC
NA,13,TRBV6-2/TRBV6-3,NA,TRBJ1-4,CASSYRRAEKLFF,TGTGCCAGCAGTTACCGCAGGGCCGAAAAACTGTTTTTT
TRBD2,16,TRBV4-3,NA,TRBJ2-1,CASSQDRVAGVHEQFF,TGCGCCAGCAGCCAAGATCGAGTAGCGGGGGTCCATGAGCAGTTCTTC
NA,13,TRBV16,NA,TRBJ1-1,CASSQEGATEAFF,TGTGCCAGCAGCCAAGAGGGTGCCACTGAAGCTTTCTTT
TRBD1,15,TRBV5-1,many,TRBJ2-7,CASSLGQGHTYEQYF,TGCGCCAGCAGCCTTGGACAGGGACACACCTACGAGCAGTACTTC
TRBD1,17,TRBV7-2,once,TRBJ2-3,CASSQEVSGQSTDTQYF,TGTGCCAGCAGCCAAGAGGTTTCGGGACAGAGCACAGATACGCAGTATTTT
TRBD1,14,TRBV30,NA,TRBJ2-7,CAWSVNRGYEEQYF,TGTGCCTGGAGTGTAAACAGGGGGTATGAGGAGCAGTACTTC
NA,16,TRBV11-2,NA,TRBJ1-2,CASSLSSGQRNYGYTF,TGTGCCAGCAGCTTATCATCGGGACAAAGGAACTATGGCTACACCTTC
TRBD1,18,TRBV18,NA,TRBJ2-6,CASSPAQQGVGGANVLTF,TGTGCCAGCTCACCAGCTCAGCAGGGGGTTGGTGGGGCCAACGTCCTGACTTTC
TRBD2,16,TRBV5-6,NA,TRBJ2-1,CASSLEVAGAYNEQFF,TGTGCCAGCAGCTTGGAGGTAGCGGGGGCCTACAATGAGCAGTTCTTC
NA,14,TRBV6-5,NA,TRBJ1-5,CASTKGGIGQPQHF,TGTGCCAGCACCAAAGGGGGAATAGGTCAGCCCCAGCATTTT
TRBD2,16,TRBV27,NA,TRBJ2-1,CASSPGLAGGYNEQFF,TGTGCCAGCAGTCCGGGACTAGCGGGGGGTTACAATGAGCAGTTCTTC
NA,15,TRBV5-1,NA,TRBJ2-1,CASSVPTGTYNEQFF,TGCGCCAGCAGCGTACCCACAGGGACCTACAATGAGCAGTTCTTC
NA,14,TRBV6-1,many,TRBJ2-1,CASSEVGSGPEQFF,TGTGCCAGCAGTGAAGTAGGGTCAGGGCCGGAGCAGTTCTTC
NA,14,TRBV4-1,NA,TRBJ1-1,CASSQGPINTEAFF,TGCGCCAGCAGCCAAGGGCCCATCAACACTGAAGCTTTCTTT
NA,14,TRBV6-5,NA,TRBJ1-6,CASSYSTRVSPLHF,TGTGCCAGCAGTTACTCGACGAGGGTCTCACCCCTCCACTTT
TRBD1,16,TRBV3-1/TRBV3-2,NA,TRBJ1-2,CASSQVSGTGPYGYTF,TGTGCCAGCAGCCAAGTATCCGGGACAGGGCCCTATGGCTACACCTTC
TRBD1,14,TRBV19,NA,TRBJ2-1,CASMTGQGYNEQFF,TGTGCCAGTATGACGGGACAGGGCTACAATGAGCAGTTCTTC
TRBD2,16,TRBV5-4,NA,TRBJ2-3,CASSFARGDRTDTQYF,TGTGCCAGCAGCTTCGCTCGGGGGGACCGCACAGATACGCAGTATTTT
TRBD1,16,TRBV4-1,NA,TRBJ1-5,CASSNGQGQGHQPQHF,TGCGCCAGCAGCAACGGACAGGGACAGGGCCATCAGCCCCAGCATTTT
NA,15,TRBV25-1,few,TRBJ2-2,CASSDRPGITGELFF,TGTGCCAGCAGTGATAGGCCGGGTATCACCGGGGAGCTGTTTTTT
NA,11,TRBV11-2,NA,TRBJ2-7,CASSPNYEQYF,TGTGCCAGCAGCCCCAACTACGAGCAGTACTTC
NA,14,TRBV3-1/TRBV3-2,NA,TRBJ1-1,CASSQGGHSTEAFF,TGTGCCAGCAGCCAAGGGGGGCATAGCACTGAAGCTTTCTTT
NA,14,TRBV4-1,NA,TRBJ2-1,CASSQPGTGNEQFF,TGCGCCAGCAGCCAACCGGGTACGGGGAATGAGCAGTTCTTC
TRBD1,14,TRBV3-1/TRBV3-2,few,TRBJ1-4,CAAPQGAAGEKLFF,TGTGCCGCCCCCCAGGGGGCTGCGGGTGAAAAACTGTTTTTT
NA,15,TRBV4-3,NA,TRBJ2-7,CASSQGDSGAYEQYF,TGCGCCAGCAGCCAAGGTGATAGCGGAGCCTACGAGCAGTACTTC
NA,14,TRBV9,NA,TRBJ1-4,CASSPGTTEEKLFF,TGTGCCAGCAGCCCCGGGACTACCGAGGAAAAACTGTTTTTT
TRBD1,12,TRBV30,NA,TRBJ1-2,CAWATGEGGYTF,TGTGCCTGGGCGACAGGGGAGGGTGGCTACACCTTC
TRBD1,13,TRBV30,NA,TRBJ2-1,CAWGATRGNEQFF,TGTGCCTGGGGAGCCACCAGGGGGAATGAGCAGTTCTTC
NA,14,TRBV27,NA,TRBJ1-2,CASSSGLREDGYTF,TGTGCCAGCAGTTCAGGGTTACGTGAGGATGGCTACACCTTC
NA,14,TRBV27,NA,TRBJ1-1,CASSLSGGNTEAFF,TGTGCCAGCAGTTTATCGGGGGGGAACACTGAAGCTTTCTTT
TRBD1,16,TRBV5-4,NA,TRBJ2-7,CASSPGTGGSSYEQYF,TGTGCCAGCAGCCCCGGGACAGGGGGAAGCTCCTACGAGCAGTACTTC
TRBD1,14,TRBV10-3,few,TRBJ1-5,CATSQGVGNQPQHF,TGTGCCACCTCACAGGGGGTTGGCAATCAGCCCCAGCATTTT
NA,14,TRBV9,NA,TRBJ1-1,CASAGGGWNAEAFF,TGTGCCAGCGCCGGGGGGGGATGGAACGCTGAAGCTTTCTTT
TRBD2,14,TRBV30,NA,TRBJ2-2,CARRIAGNTGELFF,TGTGCCAGAAGGATAGCGGGAAACACCGGGGAGCTGTTTTTT
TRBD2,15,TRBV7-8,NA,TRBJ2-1,CASSTSGSSYNEQFF,TGTGCCAGCAGCACTAGCGGAAGCTCCTACAATGAGCAGTTCTTC
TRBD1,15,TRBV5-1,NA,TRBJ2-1,CASSPPQGAIYEQFF,TGCGCCAGCAGCCCCCCCCAGGGGGCTATATATGAGCAGTTCTTC
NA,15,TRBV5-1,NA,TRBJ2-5,CASSGGGSTLETQYF,TGCGCCAGCAGCGGCGGAGGCTCCACACTAGAGACCCAGTACTTC
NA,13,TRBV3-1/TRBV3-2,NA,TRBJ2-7,CASRGVRSREQYF,TGTGCCAGCAGAGGCGTCCGATCTAGAGAGCAGTACTTC
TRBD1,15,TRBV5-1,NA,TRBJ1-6,CASNLGGQHNSPLHF,TGCGCCAGCAACTTGGGGGGACAGCATAATTCACCCCTCCACTTT